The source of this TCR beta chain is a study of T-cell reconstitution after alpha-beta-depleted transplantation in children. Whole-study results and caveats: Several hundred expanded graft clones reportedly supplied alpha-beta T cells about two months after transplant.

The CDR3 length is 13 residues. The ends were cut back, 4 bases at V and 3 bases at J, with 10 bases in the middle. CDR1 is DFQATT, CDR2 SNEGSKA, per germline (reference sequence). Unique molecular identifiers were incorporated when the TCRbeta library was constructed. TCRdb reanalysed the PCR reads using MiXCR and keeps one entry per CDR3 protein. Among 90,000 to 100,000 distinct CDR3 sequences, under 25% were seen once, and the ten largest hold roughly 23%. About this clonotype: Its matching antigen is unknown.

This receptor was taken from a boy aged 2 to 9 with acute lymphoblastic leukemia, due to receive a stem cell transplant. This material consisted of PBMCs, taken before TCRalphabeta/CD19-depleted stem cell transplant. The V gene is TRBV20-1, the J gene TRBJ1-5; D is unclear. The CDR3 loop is CSATRGDNQPQHF. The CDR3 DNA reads TGCAGTGCTACGCGGGGAGACAATCAGCCCCAGCATTTT.